Listed here are 9 T cell receptor beta chains from one sample, sequenced in a study of T cell responses to AZD1222 COVID-19 vaccine. Measured with immunoSEQ multiplex PCR; TCRdb has only the in-frame clones, and not every one. The sample holds some 95,000 clones, about 90% seen once. The sample was peripheral blood, taken on day 0 of MenACWY control vaccination. The source is an adult in good health.

This clone was found a few times. The gene calls are TRBV7-2 and TRBJ2-2; possibly TRBD1 or TRBD2 for D (5 bases each). CDR1 is SGHTA and CDR2 is FQGNSA in the germline V gene. The CDR3 is 14 amino acids. Between the trimmed V and J ends, which lost 5 bases and 6 bases, there was a span of 13 bases. CDR3 sequence: CASSPHGGSGELFF. The CDR3 DNA reads as TGTGCCAGCAGCCCCCATGGGGGTTCCGGGGAGCTGTTTTTT.

The chain is built from TRBV15 and TRBJ2-7, with TRBD1 matching over 7 bases. Germline values: CDR1 LNHNV, CDR2 YYDKDF (reference sequence). The CDR3 consists of 15 residues. V was pared by 5 bases and J by 4 bases, with 11 bases of the junction left unmatched. The CDR3 region has the DNA TGTGCCACCAGCTACTCCCCTAGGGGGCCTTACGAGCAGTACTTC. Residues: CATSYSPRGPYEQYF.

V and J are TRBV30 and TRBJ2-7, with D perhaps TRBD1 (6 bases). Trimming removed 0 bases at V and 2 bases at J, with 8 bases between. This CDR3 contains 13 residues. The germline V gene has CDR1 GTSNPN and CDR2 SVGIG (reference sequence). The chain's CDR3 is CAWSVGGAYEQYF. The CDR3 DNA sequence: TGTGCCTGGAGTGTAGGGGGAGCCTACGAGCAGTACTTC.

This chain connects TRBV3-1 (or the pseudogene TRBV3-2) to TRBJ2-3; D ambiguous. From germline, CDR1 is LGHDT and CDR2 YNNKEL (reference sequence). V was shortened by 0 bases and J by 5 bases, with 12 bases between the two germline ends. This CDR3 has 15 amino acids. This CDR3 is CASSQDPGPLDTQYF. In DNA, the CDR3 is TGTGCCAGCAGCCAAGATCCGGGCCCCTTAGATACGCAGTATTTT.

This clone has a handful of counts. This sequence joins TRBV19 and TRBJ1-5; weak D call: TRBD1 (5 bases). This CDR3 has 17 amino acids. Germline lookup yields CDR1 LNHDA and CDR2 SQIVND (reference sequence). V lost 6 bases and J lost 0, with 18 bases in between. The DNA for the CDR3 is TGTGCCAGTAGAGACACCTCGGGACTTTATAGCAATCAGCCCCAGCATTTT. The encoded protein is CASRDTSGLYSNQPQHF.

This clone was picked up one time. The rearrangement links TRBV5-6 to TRBJ1-2; no definite D call. The V and J ends lost 4 bases and 5 bases respectively, with 9 bases between them. CDR3 length: 12 amino acids. CDR1 and CDR2 (germline): SGHDT, YYEEEE. CDR3 coding DNA: TGTGCCAGCAGCCTTGGGTCTTATGGCTACACCTTC. The encoded protein is CASSLGSYGYTF.

In its sample, this clone was seen once. The CDR3 nucleotides read TGTGCCAGCAGTTCACAGGTTTACGAGCAGTACTTC. Protein: CASSSQVYEQYF. The chain links TRBV28 to TRBJ2-7; a possible D gene is TRBD1 (5 bases). V lost 4 bases, J lost 4 bases, and 8 bases lay in between. Germline CDR1 MDHEN, CDR2 SYDVKM. The CDR3 runs 12 residues.

The rearrangement links TRBV29-1 to TRBJ2-1; maybe TRBD1 (6 bases). V was clipped by 4 bases and J by 10 bases, with 11 bases between them. CDR1 and CDR2 from the germline V gene are SQVTM and ANQGSEA. The CDR3 covers 11 residues. The CDR3 reads CSVVERGEQFF. The CDR3, as DNA: TGCAGCGTTGTCGAGAGGGGGGAGCAGTTCTTC.

This sequence joins TRBV4-1 and TRBJ2-5; 9 positions match TRBD1. The trim removed 5 bases at V and 4 bases at J, leaving 11 bases unmatched. From germline, CDR1 is MGHRA and CDR2 YSYEKL. This CDR3 is 16 amino acids long. The CDR3 loop reads CASSSPGTGKSETQYF. The DNA of the CDR3 is TGCGCCAGCAGCTCCCCCGGGACAGGGAAATCAGAGACCCAGTACTTC.